What follows are 21 T cell receptor beta chains derived from one specimen sequenced in a study of cytomegalovirus exposure and HLA in healthy donors. Assay: immunoSEQ multiplex PCR; the TCRdb copy retains only in-frame clones and omits some. Here the sample spans a few hundred thousand clones, over 75% being singletons. Sequenced: PBMCs. These receptors came from a man between 25 and 39 years old in good health and CMV-seronegative.

This chain uses TRBV7-9 with TRBJ1-5, with D perhaps matching TRBD1 (6 bases). Germline V gives CDR1 SEHNR, CDR2 FQNEAQ (reference sequence). This CDR3 region has 19 residues. V lost 1 base and J 3 bases, leaving 22 bases between the germline ends. The CDR3 coding sequence is TGTGCCAGCAGCTTAGTGTACAGGGAAGTTGTCCCTCCCAATCAGCCCCAGCATTTT. Protein: CASSLVYREVVPPNQPQHF.

The CDR3 protein is CASRQGARETQYF. The CDR3 nucleotides are TGTGCCAGCAGACAGGGGGCGCGGGAGACCCAGTACTTC. The chain couples TRBV6-1 to TRBJ2-5; 9 bases map to TRBD1. There are 13 residues in the CDR3. Germline V gives CDR1 MNHNS, CDR2 SASEGT. After removal of 6 bases from V and 5 bases from J, the junction contained 4 bases not matched to a gene.

CDR3 amino acids: CASSMATSGAVEDTQYF. In nucleotides, the CDR3 is TGTGCCAGTAGTATGGCGACTAGCGGGGCCGTGGAAGATACGCAGTATTTT. The chain combines TRBV19 with TRBJ2-3; 11 nucleotides agree with TRBD2. The CDR3 contains 17 residues. V lost 3 bases to trimming and J lost 5 bases; unmatched junction nucleotides: 10. Germline values: CDR1 LNHDA, CDR2 SQIVND (reference sequence).

This clone was observed a handful of times. The V gene is TRBV7-9, the J gene TRBJ1-2; no definite D call. The ends were cut back, 3 bases at V and 3 bases at J, with 8 bases in the middle. CDR3 size: 13 residues. The germline gives CDR1 SEHNR, CDR2 FQNEAQ (reference sequence). The CDR3 spells CASSLSEDYGYTF. CDR3 DNA: TGTGCCAGCAGCTTGTCAGAGGACTATGGCTACACCTTC. Looking up the rest from reference TRBV7-9 and TRBJ1-2 gives the full variable domain: DTGVSQNPRHKITKRGQNVTFRCDPISEHNRLYWYRQTLGQGPEFLTYFQNEAQLEKSRLLSDRFSAERPKGSFSTLEIQRTEQGDSAMYLCASSLSEDYGYTFGSGTRLTVV.

The genes are TRBV6-4 and TRBJ2-1, with D possibly being TRBD2 (7 bases). CDR1 MRHNA and CDR2 SNTAGT come from the germline V gene. V was trimmed by 4 bases and J by 6 bases, leaving 13 bases between them. This CDR3 comprises 14 residues. This CDR3 is CASSAAGGANEQFF. CDR3 DNA sequence: TGTGCCAGCAGTGCGGCTGGGGGGGCCAATGAGCAGTTCTTC.

The rearrangement uses TRBV19 and TRBJ2-3, with D uncertain. Germline V gene data show CDR1 as LNHDA and CDR2 as SQIVND (reference sequence). Trimming removed 7 bases from V and 1 base from J, with 9 bases in between. This CDR3 region has 13 residues. The CDR3 DNA follows: TGTGCCAGTACGCCGGGTGGCACAGATACGCAGTATTTT. Its translation: CASTPGGTDTQYF.

The chain couples TRBV5-4 to TRBJ2-5, with D perhaps matching TRBD1 (6 bases). Trimming shortened V by 4 bases and J by 1 base, and 11 bases separated the two germline ends. CDR1 and CDR2 (germline): SGHNT, YYREEE (reference sequence). The CDR3 spans 14 residues. The CDR3 protein is CASSLRTAQETQYF. CDR3 DNA: TGTGCCAGCAGCCTACGGACAGCCCAAGAGACCCAGTACTTC. Using reference TRBV5-4 and TRBJ2-5 for the parts outside the CDR3, the full variable domain is ETGVTQSPTHLIKTRGQQVTLRCSSQSGHNTVSWYQQALGQGPQFIFQYYREEENGRGNFPPRFSGLQFPNYSSELNVNALELDDSALYLCASSLRTAQETQYFGPGTRLLVL.

The chain carries TRBV4-3 and TRBJ1-2; 11 positions agree with TRBD1. V shed 0 bases, J shed 4 bases, and the junction held 4 bases outside the gene matches. This CDR3 is built from 16 residues. Germline V gene data show CDR1 as LGHNA and CDR2 as YSLEER. The CDR3 loop reads CASSQDLDRGPYGYTF. CDR3 DNA sequence: TGCGCCAGCAGCCAAGATTTGGACAGGGGGCCCTATGGCTACACCTTC.

The rearrangement links TRBV5-1 to TRBJ2-7; D is undetermined. Germline CDR1 reads SGHRS; CDR2 reads YFSETQ. Between the trimmed V and J ends, which lost 0 bases and 7 bases, there was a span of 14 bases. The CDR3 consists of 14 residues. CDR3 DNA sequence: TGCGCCAGCAGCTTGGAATCTCCGAACGGGGAGCAGTACTTC. This codes for CASSLESPNGEQYF.

The CDR3 spells CASSFRDSGTLTEAFF. The CDR3 nucleotides read TGTGCCAGCAGCTTCCGGGACTCGGGAACACTAACTGAAGCTTTCTTT. This chain uses TRBV7-8 with TRBJ1-1; D possibly corresponds to TRBD1 (5 bases). The V gene lost 3 bases and the J gene lost 5 bases, with 19 bases spanning the gap. In germline, CDR1 is SGHVS, CDR2 FQNEAQ. This CDR3 contains 16 residues.

This rearrangement joins TRBV10-1 to TRBJ2-1, with D tentatively TRBD2 (6 bases). The germline gives CDR1 WNHNN, CDR2 SYGVQD (reference sequence). The CDR3 covers 13 residues. V was pared by 4 bases and J by 12 bases, with 16 bases between. CDR3 coding DNA: TGCGCCAGCAGTGTAGGAGGGGAGGTAGGGCAGTTCTTC. Its protein product is CASSVGGEVGQFF.

The rearrangement joins TRBV19 to TRBJ1-2; TRBD1 is a possible D gene (5 bases). CDR1 and CDR2 from the germline V gene are LNHDA and SQIVND (reference sequence). This CDR3 is 15 amino acids long. Deletions cut 4 bases from V and 2 bases from J, with 14 bases between. The CDR3 loop reads CASSSPHRQNYGYTF. The CDR3 DNA is TGTGCCAGTAGTAGCCCCCACCGACAGAACTATGGCTACACCTTC.

In nucleotides, the CDR3 is TGTGCCAGCAGTTTCGGACAGGTTCTCGGGCAAGAGACCCAGTACTTC. Amino acids: CASSFGQVLGQETQYF. The chain is built from TRBV6-5 and TRBJ2-5; the match to TRBD1 covers 7 bases. The CDR3 length is 16 residues. V was pared by 4 bases and J by 2 bases, with 10 bases of the junction left unmatched. Germline V gene lookup returns CDR1 MNHEY and CDR2 SVGAGI.

The table lists this clone with a count of one. The rearrangement uses TRBV7-7 and TRBJ2-7, with TRBD2 matching 9 bases. The CDR3 has 15 residues. CDR1 SSHAT and CDR2 FNYEAQ come from the germline V gene (reference sequence). V dropped 5 bases and J dropped 4; count of bases not matched to a gene: 9. The CDR3 DNA reads as TGTGCCAGCAGCGAGGGTCTAGCGGGGATGTACGAGCAGTACTTC. Translation gives CASSEGLAGMYEQYF.

This clone was seen just once. This chain uses TRBV19 with TRBJ2-5; 8 nucleotides match TRBD2. The CDR3 runs to 14 residues. Germline CDR1 reads LNHDA; CDR2 reads SQIVND (reference sequence). V lost 11 bases to trimming and J lost 1 base; unmatched junction nucleotides: 9. CDR3 DNA sequence: TGTGCCGGGGAGTCCGGGGGGGTCCAAGAGACCCAGTACTTC. It is translated as CAGESGGVQETQYF.

The gene calls are TRBV10-3 and TRBJ2-7; D might be TRBD1 (6 bases). The CDR3 has 16 residues. The V end lost 3 bases, the J end lost 0 bases, and 15 bases lay between the germline ends. CDR1 is ENHRY, CDR2 SYGVKD, per germline. In DNA form, the CDR3 reads TGTGCCATCAGTGACCCTGACAGGATATTCTCCTACGAGCAGTACTTC. Translating it yields CAISDPDRIFSYEQYF.

V usage is TRBV6-1 and J usage is TRBJ1-5, with a possible D match to TRBD1 (5 bases). The CDR3 has 13 amino acids. V was trimmed by 8 bases and J by 5 bases, leaving 13 bases between them. Germline V lookup: CDR1 MNHNS, CDR2 SASEGT. The CDR3 here is CASQGIEYQPQHF. As DNA, the CDR3 is TGTGCCAGCCAGGGAATAGAGTATCAGCCCCAGCATTTT.

The chain combines TRBV10-2 with TRBJ2-2; tentatively, D is TRBD2 (5 bases). Deletions cut 8 bases from V and 2 bases from J, with 12 bases between. CDR3 size: 14 residues. Germline V gene sequence: CDR1 WSHSY, CDR2 SAAADI. The CDR3 spells CASGSQINTGELFF. The CDR3 DNA follows: TGCGCCAGCGGGAGTCAGATTAACACCGGGGAGCTGTTTTTT.

This chain connects TRBV5-5 to TRBJ1-6; weak D call: TRBD1 (5 bases). The germline V and J ends were trimmed by 4 bases and 6 bases, with 11 bases remaining between them. The CDR3 loop spans 14 amino acids. Germline V gives CDR1 SGHKS, CDR2 YYEKEE (reference sequence). The CDR3 bases are TGTGCCAGCAGCGTGACAGTGGGTAATTCACCCCTCCACTTT. This encodes CASSVTVGNSPLHF.

This chain joins TRBV5-1 and TRBJ1-6; D perhaps matches TRBD1 (6 bases). The germline CDR1 and CDR2 sequences are SGHRS and YFSETQ. V was pared by 4 bases and J by 7 bases, with 21 bases between. This CDR3 comprises 17 residues. This CDR3 is CASSPGGLSPDNSPLHF. The CDR3 nucleotides are TGCGCCAGCAGCCCGGGGGGCCTCTCCCCCGACAATTCACCCCTCCACTTT.

V is TRBV25-1 and J is TRBJ2-6; 9 bases agree with TRBD1. Germline CDR1 and CDR2: MGHDK and SYGVNS. This CDR3 has 16 residues. Trimming removed 6 bases from V and 2 bases from J; junction bases left unmatched: 5. The CDR3 reads CASRATGGTGANVLTF. In DNA form, the CDR3 reads TGTGCCAGCAGAGCGACAGGGGGGACTGGGGCCAACGTCCTGACTTTC.